This T cell receptor beta chain comes out of a study of T cells in localized non-small cell lung cancer (TCRdb year 2020). Background for the entire study: Comparing tumors with uninvolved tumor-adjacent lungs, the study looked at the T cell repertoires of over 200 patients with early-stage NSCLC. The mean age of the NSCLC patients was roughly 63 years, with 130 or so men and about a hundred women. The cohort consisted of 236 treatment-naive NSCLC patients whose localized lung tumors had been resected. Overall study results and their limits: Since the design was exploratory, TCR variables were selected using unadjusted p-values with no false-discovery rate correction. Uninvolved tumor-adjacent lung showed the highest T cell clonality, higher than tumor, which suggests more focused antigenic responses in the uninvolved tumor-adjacent lung. Higher blood T cell density associated with longer overall survival, while higher adjacent-lung clonality associated with shorter survival. A median of roughly 60 of the top 100 tumor clones were detected in paired uninvolved adjacent lung, and about 29 of these tumor clones were also found among the top 100 clones of the paired uninvolved adjacent lung. Because multi-region tumor sequencing was not done, intratumor heterogeneity could not be ruled out.

At diagnosis, peripheral blood, uninvolved tumor-adjacent lung and tumor were collected and were preserved as a mix of fresh-frozen and FFPE material. For TCR repertoire profiling, blood samples were analyzed as peripheral blood mononuclear cells. The cysteine opens and the phenylalanine closes a CDR3 of 14 amino acids. Only CDR3 DNA remains: 42 bases, in frame from the first base. The V and J ends are trimmed by 1 base and 8 bases, leaving 14 bases between them. CDR1 and CDR2 are drawn from the germline V gene: SGHVS, FQNEAQ. Note on this clone: Its cognate antigen has yet to be identified. Base qualities are not recorded, but no much larger clone differs from it by a single base.

TCR beta CDR3 regions were sequenced from DNA using the immunoSEQ Assay. Processing in the source paper ran as follows. T cell density was computed as TCR beta template counts normalized to usable DNA estimated by amplifying housekeeping genes. Richness was estimated with the preseqR package, extrapolating to 400,000 templates for PBMC samples and 120,000 templates for tissue samples. Clonality was calculated as one minus Pielou's evenness. To identify tissue-enriched TCRs, differential abundance testing was run on productive amino-acid clonotypes with a minimum total count of 5 and an alpha of 0.1. Repertoire overlap between compartments was quantified with the Jaccard Index and Morisita Overlap Index. GLIPH grouped TCR beta CDR3s together with public tetramer-defined viral CDR3s, and a viral motif had to include at least three viral sequences and show V-gene enrichment. TCRdb took over this immuneACCESS table, retaining in-frame rearrangements with V and J assigned. Such tables are incomplete; in checked studies, under half of the missing clones stem from an unresolved V gene, and the remainder is unexplained. That table is the source of V, J and clone size, and D and trimming were worked out from the DNA. In all, the sample holds tens of thousands of clones, and more than 85% of those were seen once. Jointly, the top ten make up 7.1% of the sample.

The rearrangement joined TRBV7-8 to TRBJ1-2, with the identity of the D gene unclear. The sequence was collected from a woman aged 18 to 49 with stage III lung adenocarcinoma. Specimen: peripheral blood, collected before any cancer treatment. Here is the DNA: TGTGCCAGCAGCTTAGATGAGGCAGATAGGGGCTACACCTTC. It translates as CASSLDEADRGYTF.